These 3 T cell receptor beta chains were all obtained from the same sample, sequenced in a study of T cells in tuberculosis. Clones were sequenced by immunoSEQ multiplex PCR, and TCRdb holds only the in-frame ones, with some missing. Among some 30,000 clones listed, approximately 94% were seen once. Sequencing input: PBMCs. The receptors stem from a donor aged 10-35 years with latent tuberculosis or without tuberculosis infection.

The rearrangement uses TRBV20-1 and TRBJ2-3, with D possibly TRBD1 on 5 matching bases. CDR3 length: 11 amino acids. Trimming took 8 bases from V and 6 from J, leaving 12 bases between them. Per germline, CDR1 DFQATT and CDR2 SNEGSKA (reference sequence). The CDR3 is CSSGKGDTQYF. DNA of the CDR3: TGCAGTTCAGGGAAGGGGGATACGCAGTATTTT.

The V and J genes are TRBV4-1 and TRBJ1-4; a weak D match, TRBD1 (5 bases). In germline, CDR1 is MGHRA, CDR2 YSYEKL. Trimming cost V 0 bases and J 4 bases, with 9 bases left between them. The CDR3 is 15 residues long. This CDR3 reads CASSQDRQLNEKLFF. CDR3 DNA sequence: TGCGCCAGCAGCCAAGACCGACAGCTTAATGAAAAACTGTTTTTT.

The count of this clone is one. The chain employs TRBV9 and TRBJ2-1; 12 bases are a match to TRBD2. CDR1 and CDR2 from the germline V gene are SGDLS and YYNGEE. The CDR3 sequence is 17 residues long. The junction had 14 bases not matched to a gene; V was cut back by 4 bases and J by 9 bases. CDR3 nucleotide sequence: TGTGCCAGCAGCTTAAACTACGGGACTAGCGGGTCGGGTGAGCAGTTCTTC. The encoded protein is CASSLNYGTSGSGEQFF.